This T cell receptor (beta chain) is from a study of STAT3 mutations in large granular lymphocyte leukemia (dated by TCRdb to about 2019). Turning to the overall study: Roughly half of the T-LGLL patients who were sequenced longitudinally carried canonical activating STAT3 mutations. Over half of the T-LGLL patients were given one or more immunosuppressive therapy regimens, and approximately 44% of those treated had a hematologic response. To reconstruct clonal hierarchy and dynamics, serial deep sequencing of TCRbeta CDR3 and STAT3 was performed in patients with T-cell large granular lymphocyte leukemia. From an initial cohort of approximately 200 LGL patients, about 20 representative T-LGLL cases were chosen for longitudinal sequencing of TCRbeta and STAT3. As controls, the study also included longitudinal sequencing of two patients with natural killer LGL leukemia. Patients were sequenced at 4 time points on average, with the number of samplings per patient ranging from 2 to 8. Results the study describes overall, beyond this receptor: Dominant TCR clone burden was found to exceed STAT3 mutant burden in several patients, suggesting that STAT3 mutation arose secondarily within a pre-expanded clone. The linking of therapy response to changes in TCR clonal burden was complicated by variable intervals between samplings and differing treatment regimens. Since codominant clonotypes persisted in some patients, a small but highly pathogenic clone may have gone undetected. TCR clonotype switching after therapy was observed in 6 of 18 patients, and all newly emerging clones were found to be STAT3 wild type. At least one immunodominant TCRbeta clonotype was identified in every T-LGLL patient, and multiple immunodominant subclonotypes were identified in about half of the T-LGLL patients. Because no samples were available when a clone first appeared, clonal expansion was inferred from samplings taken at other points.

An Illumina MiSeq was used to sequence the TCRbeta libraries, yielding an average of approximately 43,000 productive templates per sample. The immunoSEQ assay, which uses multiplex PCR amplification, was used to generate TCRbeta CDR3 libraries. The authors' analysis ran thus. Repertoire diversity was calculated as previously defined, with values near 0 taken to indicate extremely monoclonal samples. The table comes from immuneACCESS by way of TCRdb, which keeps in-frame sequences with V and J called. Part of the clones is missing from these tables; in studies checked, under half for an unresolved V gene and the rest for unknown reasons. That table furnishes V, J and clone size, whereas the DNA furnished D and trimming. A total of about 19,000 clones appear in this sample, around 93% of them only once. The ten largest clones capture nearly 45% of the sample. From cysteine to phenylalanine, the CDR3 is 16 amino acids long. Kept here is only the CDR3 DNA, which spans 48 bases and is read in frame from base 1. Here V drops 5 bases and J drops 9 bases, and the junction holds 11 bases not matched to any gene. The CDR1 and CDR2 encoded by the germline V gene are SGHRS and YFSETQ.

DNA was extracted from blood mononuclear cells, with the same DNA used for both TCR and STAT3 sequencing. Worth noting for this clone: It lacks a known antigen. No base qualities exist here, and no much larger clone lies one base off it.

The rearranged segments are TRBV5-1 and TRBJ2-1, and 13 junction bases match TRBD2. This receptor was identified in a man in his 60s with T-cell large granular lymphocyte leukemia. Some clones in this sample may be carry-over from other donors' samples. The age is the age at diagnosis. Material: peripheral blood mononuclear cells. The sequenced DNA: TGCGCCAGCAGACCCTCGGGACTAGCGGGAAGGAGTGAGCAGTTCTTC. This codes for CASRPSGLAGRSEQFF.